This T cell receptor (beta chain) was documented in a study of Graves' ophthalmopathy and Graves' hyperthyroidism. On the study more broadly: At the time of initial diagnosis and before any treatment, peripheral blood was collected.

Trimming left V 2 bases short and J 3 bases short, with 11 bases between. The CDR3 runs 14 residues. The V gene's germline CDR1 is SGHRS and CDR2 YFSETQ. As the template, RNA transcripts were used to amplify TCR beta CDR3 regions. The first round was an RT-PCR with HTBI primers, and the second round was a multiplex PCR. TCRdb re-called the multiplex PCR reads with MiXCR, one entry per CDR3 protein. Here the sample spans 650,000 to 800,000 distinct CDR3 sequences, over 40% being singletons. For this clonotype: The antigen is undetermined.

Study-wide points: A 13-signature model separated ophthalmopathy from stable hyperthyroidism, reaching 85% to 90% sensitivity and less than 83% specificity cross-validated.

The chain uses TRBV5-1 and TRBJ2-5, with unresolved D. The sample comprised peripheral blood. The receptor was derived from an adult man with Graves' ophthalmopathy. In DNA form, the CDR3 reads TGCGCCAGCAGCTTAGGATTTTTGGAAGAGACCCAGTACTTC. Encoded protein: CASSLGFLEETQYF.